The 14 T cell receptor beta chains listed next were all sequenced from one sample in a study of T cell repertoires in cytomegalovirus infection. Their target antigens are unknown. TCRdb processed the reads anew with MiXCR; each CDR3 protein has one entry. The repertoire holds approximately 1,000,000 distinct CDR3 sequences, roughly a third seen once, with roughly 13% in the top ten. Specimen: cultured CD8+ T cells from PBMCs, collected from culture after CMV antigen stimulation. The receptors originated from a human donor in good health (CMV status not recorded). Some clones in this sample may be carry-over from other donors' samples.

The chain links TRBV29-1 to TRBJ2-7; unclear D gene. Germline CDR1 SQVTM, CDR2 ANQGSEA. This CDR3 has 11 amino acids. V was trimmed by 4 bases and J by 3 bases, leaving 7 bases between them. DNA for the CDR3: TGCAGCGTTGCGGGCAACTACGAGCAGTACTTC. It specifies CSVAGNYEQYF.

This clonotype has just a few counts. This chain links TRBV7-6 with TRBJ1-1; D uncertain. CDR1 is SGHVS and CDR2 is FNYEAQ in the germline V gene. V gave up 5 bases and J gave up 0 bases, with 13 bases separating them. This CDR3 has 15 residues. CDR3 sequence (DNA): TGTGCCAGCAGCCCTGGTAGGGTACTGAACACTGAAGCTTTCTTT. It specifies CASSPGRVLNTEAFF.

Only a few counts were recorded for this clonotype. The rearrangement links TRBV20-1 to TRBJ1-2; tentatively, D is TRBD1 (5 bases). V was pared by 5 bases and J by 3 bases, with 10 bases between. Germline loops: CDR1 DFQATT, CDR2 SNEGSKA (reference sequence). The CDR3 consists of 12 residues. The CDR3 region is CSAPGGDYGYTF. DNA for the CDR3: TGCAGTGCTCCGGGGGGTGACTATGGCTACACCTTC.

This clonotype was detected many times. This chain links TRBV7-6 with TRBJ2-1, with 7 bases identical to TRBD2. CDR1 SGHVS and CDR2 FNYEAQ come from the germline V gene. V lost 3 bases, J lost 3 bases, and 2 bases stayed unmatched. This CDR3 comprises 14 residues. The DNA for the CDR3 is TGTGCCAGCAGCTTGACTAGCCTCTACAATGAGCAGTTCTTC. It translates to CASSLTSLYNEQFF. The full variable domain, its missing parts supplied by reference TRBV7-6 and TRBJ2-1, is GAGVSQSPRYKVTKRGQDVALRCDPISGHVSLYWYRQALGQGPEFLTYFNYEAQQDKSGLPNDRFSAERPEGSISTLTIQRTEQRDSAMYRCASSLTSLYNEQFFGPGTRLTVL.

The V call is TRBV7-2, the J call TRBJ1-2, with 7 nucleotides matching TRBD1. The germline V gene encodes CDR1 SGHTA and CDR2 FQGNSA. The V segment lost 1 base and the J segment 4 bases; nucleotides outside the gene matches: 3. The CDR3 has 14 amino acids. The CDR3 spells CASSLDQGGYGYTF. The CDR3 DNA reads as TGTGCCAGCAGCTTAGATCAGGGGGGCTATGGCTACACCTTC.

In this sample, this clonotype turned up a few times. The rearrangement uses TRBV11-2 and TRBJ2-7; D gene ambiguous. The V gene lost 2 bases and the J gene lost 0 bases, with 11 bases spanning the gap. In germline, CDR1 is SGHAT, CDR2 FQNNGV. This CDR3 has 15 residues. The CDR3 DNA reads as TGTGCCAGCAGCTTATGGTCCCTAGACTCCTACGAGCAGTACGTC. Its translation is CASSLWSLDSYEQYV.

This clonotype was seen many times. This chain connects TRBV7-8 to TRBJ2-1; TRBD2 agrees at 9 bases. From germline, CDR1 is SGHVS and CDR2 FQNEAQ. This CDR3 spans 17 amino acids. The V and J ends lost 3 bases and 0 bases, in that order; junction bases with no gene match: 6. CDR3 DNA sequence: TGTGCCAGCAGCTTTTCTAGCGGGGTAAGCTCCTACAATGAGCAGTTCTTC. It encodes CASSFSSGVSSYNEQFF.

CDR3 DNA sequence: TGCAGTGCTCAAAGCGATGAGCAGTTCTTC. This translates into CSAQSDEQFF. The chain links TRBV20-1 to TRBJ2-1, with D unresolved. CDR1 and CDR2 from the germline V gene are DFQATT and SNEGSKA (reference sequence). V dropped 5 bases and J dropped 8 bases, with 7 bases sitting between them. The CDR3 has 10 residues.

Only a few counts were recorded for this clonotype. The chain recombines TRBV28 with TRBJ2-7, with a weak D call TRBD2 (6 bases). Germline V CDR1 and CDR2: MDHEN, SYDVKM. The CDR3 consists of 14 residues. Trimming shortened V by 7 bases and J by 3 bases, and 16 bases separated the two germline ends. In DNA form, the CDR3 reads TGTGCCAGCAAAGGTGGCGGGGAGATCTACGAGCAGTACGTC. This sequence encodes CASKGGGEIYEQYV.

This clonotype was seen more than once but under ten times. The rearrangement uses TRBV4-1 and TRBJ1-5, with unresolved D. This CDR3 contains 14 residues. The germline V gene encodes CDR1 MGHRA and CDR2 YSYEKL. V lost 1 base and J lost 7, with 11 bases in between. The CDR3: CASSQAGIGQPQHF. The DNA of the CDR3 is TGCGCCAGCAGCCAAGCCGGGATTGGACAGCCCCAGCATTTT.

The rearrangement uses TRBV5-6 and TRBJ1-1; D is unresolved. The V and J ends lost 0 bases and 7 bases respectively, with 13 bases between them. The CDR3 runs 14 residues. The germline V gene has CDR1 SGHDT and CDR2 YYEEEE. The CDR3 region has the DNA TGTGCCAGCAGCTTGGAAGGGATTGAGAATGAAGCTTTCTTT. Translation: CASSLEGIENEAFF.

V usage is TRBV12-3 or TRBV12-4 and J usage is TRBJ2-1, with TRBD2 matching over 10 bases. Germline trimming cut 1 base from V and 7 bases from J; bases unmatched to any gene: 4. The length of the CDR3 is 15 residues. In DNA form, the CDR3 reads TGTGCCAGCAGTTTAGATTCTAGCGGGGGAAATGAGCAGTTCTTC. It translates to CASSLDSSGGNEQFF.

This clonotype was found a few times. This chain joins TRBV6-2 or TRBV6-3 and TRBJ2-1, with D possibly being TRBD1 (6 bases). Trimming removed 10 bases at V and 8 bases at J, with 18 bases between. Germline V lookup: CDR1 MNHEY, CDR2 SVGEGT. This CDR3 is 13 amino acids long. The CDR3 protein is CATSRGVDDEQFF. The DNA of the CDR3 is TGTGCCACCTCCAGGGGTGTAGACGATGAGCAGTTCTTC.

The gene calls are TRBV27 and TRBJ2-7; tentatively, D is TRBD2 (5 bases). The CDR3 runs 15 residues. Germline CDR1 MNHEY, CDR2 SMNVEV (reference sequence). Trimming cost V 5 bases and J 0 bases, with 14 bases left between them. The CDR3 nucleotides are TGTGCCAGCAGTCCCCGGGGTACTCTCTCCTACGAGCAGTACTTC. Protein product: CASSPRGTLSYEQYF.